The TCR beta chain under discussion was sequenced for a study of regulatory T cells in long-lasting Graves disease (dated by TCRdb to 2020 to 2023). Regarding the research as a whole: Persistent Graves' disease was defined as persistently positive TSH receptor autoantibodies together with antithyroid drug treatment for over 5 years. TCR sequencing covered some 13 persistent and 20 or so newly diagnosed Graves' disease patients, about 35 samples in total. This study used TCR sequencing and RNA sequencing of peripheral blood to compare persistent Graves' disease patients against newly diagnosed Graves' disease patients. The study was conducted in China and was registered as a clinical trial. Persistent Graves' disease patients in the clinical cohort had taken antithyroid drugs for roughly ten years on average.

Library prep was done by multiplex PCR. This sample was sequenced with an Illumina HiSeq 4000. TCR beta libraries were built with iRepertoire HTBI primers and Arm-PCR amplification of CDR3 regions. Before sequencing, the PCR products underwent gel purification. Per the authors' processing: Gene usage analysis of CDR3 amino acid clonotypes relied on the roughly 60 TRBV and 14 TRBJ segments identified across samples. COPE and FqMerger were used to merge the filtered high-quality paired reads into contigs. Contigs were aligned with BLAST to IMGT TRBV, TRBD and TRBJ reference genes, and CDR3 was defined per IMGT. Highly expanded clones were defined as clonotypes with a frequency above 0.1%. Repertoire diversity was measured by Shannon entropy, and V-J evenness by the Gini coefficient. Public clonotypes were defined as clonotypes shared by more than one individual. Starting from the raw public reads, TCRdb applied fastp trimming at Q25, assembled clones with MiXCR and retained in-frame beta chains. When rows share a CDR3 protein, they turn into one entry using the most common DNA and genes. The V and J calls were determined by TCRdb, not by the authors. The sample table contains 430,000 or so distinct CDR3 sequences; only one count was recorded for roughly 21% of them. The leading ten clones occupy approximately 15% of the sample.

The paper's findings and limits, for the study overall: More public clonotypes were shared among persistent patients (under 3,000) than among newly diagnosed patients (966). Only the TCR beta chain was sequenced and analyzed. Because the primary lesion, thyroid tissue, could not be accessed, the study looked at peripheral blood alone. Compared with newly diagnosed patients, persistent Graves' disease patients had lower TCR Shannon entropy and fewer highly expanded clones, which suggests clonal expansion. As a limitation, the authors acknowledged that the small sample size may reduce accuracy. TRBV28, TRBJ1-2 and TRBJ2-5 were preferentially used in persistent disease, while TRBV20-1 and TRBJ2-1 were favored in newly diagnosed disease.

Of note for this clonotype: There is no known antigen for this receptor. No per-base quality is available; no much larger clone lies one base away.

Cut back by 5 bases and 5 bases, the V and J ends lie 21 bases apart. The CDR3 goes from the cysteine to the phenylalanine over 16 residues. The only DNA kept is the CDR3, 48 bases in frame from the first base. CDR1 and CDR2, per the germline V gene, are MDHEN and SYDVKM. In the paper's terms, the time point label means: persistent/refractory GD, antithyroid drugs over 5 years with positive TRAb. For both TCR sequencing and RNA sequencing, RNA was extracted from PBMCs in TRIzol. The diagnosis of Graves' disease was made according to American Thyroid Association guidelines. Recruitment of patients was carried out at an endocrinology department in Xi'an, China. Each patient gave about 10 milliliters of peripheral blood, collected in an EDTA anticoagulant tube. Ficoll Paque Plus density gradient separation was used to isolate PBMCs, and no additional T cell sorting was done. An Agilent 2100 Bioanalyzer and agarose gel were used to assess RNA quality, and a NanoDrop 2000 was used to measure RNA concentration.

This TCR was sampled from a female donor with Graves disease. The chain links TRBV28 with TRBJ2-5; TRBD2 is possibly the D segment (6 matching bases). The material was peripheral blood mononuclear cells (PBMCs), obtained when the disease was refractory, from a patient treated with antithyroid drugs. CDR3 region: CASSEESRGGQETQYF. The nucleotides are TGTGCCAGCAGTGAGGAAAGTAGGGGAGGTCAGGAGACCCAGTACTTC.